This T cell receptor beta chain was sequenced for a study of blood T cell repertoires in COVID-19. Study in general: The origin of the acute and convalescent COVID-19 samples was the United States, Italy and Spain. PBMCs, B-cell-depleted T cells, or T cells provided the cDNA or gDNA that made up the material.

Trimming shortened V by 0 bases and J by 4 bases, and 9 bases separated the two germline ends. The CDR3 totals 14 residues. Germline CDR1 reads MNHEY; CDR2 reads SVGEGT. Patients of the Seattle cohort, enrolled during active infection, were followed longitudinally. Per the original data handling: From reference gene primer amplification, estimates of nucleated cell counts were derived. TCRdb keeps only in-frame clones here, not all; method: immunoSEQ multiplex PCR. V, J and clone size reflect that table, while D and trimming were determined from the DNA. The sample records about 170,000 clones, 92% being singletons.

Material for sequencing was peripheral blood. The chain joins TRBV6-2 or TRBV6-3 to TRBJ1-1, with D perhaps TRBD1 (5 bases). The receptor was derived from a man aged 30 to 45 with COVID-19, enrolled during active disease. In DNA, the CDR3 is TGTGCCAGCAGTTACTCGGAGGGGACCACTGAAGCTTTCTTT. Translation gives CASSYSEGTTEAFF.